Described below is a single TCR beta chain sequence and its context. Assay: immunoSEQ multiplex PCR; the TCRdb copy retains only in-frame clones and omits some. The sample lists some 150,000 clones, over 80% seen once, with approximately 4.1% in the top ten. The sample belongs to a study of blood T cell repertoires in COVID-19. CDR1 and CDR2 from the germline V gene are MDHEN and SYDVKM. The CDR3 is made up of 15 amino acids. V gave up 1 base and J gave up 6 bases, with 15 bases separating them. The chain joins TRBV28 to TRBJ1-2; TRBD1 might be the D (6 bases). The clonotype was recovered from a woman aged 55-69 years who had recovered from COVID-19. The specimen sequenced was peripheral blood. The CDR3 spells CASSLYTGKLHGYTF. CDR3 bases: TGTGCCAGCAGTTTATACACAGGGAAGTTACATGGCTACACCTTC.